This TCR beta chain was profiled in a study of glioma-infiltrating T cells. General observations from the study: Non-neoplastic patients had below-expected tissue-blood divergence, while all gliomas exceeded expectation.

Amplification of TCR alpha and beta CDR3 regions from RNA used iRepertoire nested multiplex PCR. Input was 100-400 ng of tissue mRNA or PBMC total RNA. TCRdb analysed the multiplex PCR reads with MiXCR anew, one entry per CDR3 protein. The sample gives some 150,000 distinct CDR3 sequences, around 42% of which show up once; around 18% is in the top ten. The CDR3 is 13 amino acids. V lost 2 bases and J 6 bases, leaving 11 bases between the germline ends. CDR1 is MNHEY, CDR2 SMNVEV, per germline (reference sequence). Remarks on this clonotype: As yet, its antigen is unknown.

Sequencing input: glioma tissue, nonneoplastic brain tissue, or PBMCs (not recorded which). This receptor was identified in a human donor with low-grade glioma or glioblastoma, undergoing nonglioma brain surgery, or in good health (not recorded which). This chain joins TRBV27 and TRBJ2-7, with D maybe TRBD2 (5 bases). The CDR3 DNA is TGTGCCAGCAGTTTAAACGGCGGAGGCGAGCAGTACTTC. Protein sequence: CASSLNGGGEQYF.